The present TCR beta chain was sequenced within a study of CXCR3-negative and CXCR3-positive naive CD8 T cells. Study findings and constraints: With CXCR3 expression partially decreased after cryopreservation, most assays relied on fresh PBMCs.

With UMI labels, 5' RACE was used to prepare the TRB cDNA libraries. TCRdb reanalyzed the 5' RACE reads and collapses them to one entry per CDR3 protein, without DNA. The listing records over 100,000 distinct CDR3 sequences. CDR1 LGHDT and CDR2 YNNKEL come from the germline V gene (reference sequence). The CDR3 runs 16 residues. Regarding this clonotype: Its antigen is currently unknown.

The TCR sequence derives from a human donor in good health. Some clones in this sample may be carry-over from other donors' samples. This sequence joins TRBV3-1 and TRBJ2-7. The specimen was naive CXCR3- CD8+ T cells from blood. Sample subset: CD45RO-CCR7+CD27+CD95- naive CD8+ T cells lacking CXCR3 (TNR3-). The CDR3 spells CASSQDPGTRSYEQYF.